This T cell receptor (beta chain) came from a study of Ad26.COV2.S vaccination and SARS-CoV-2 variants. Germline values: CDR1 KGHSH, CDR2 LQKENI. The CDR3 consists of 19 residues. V dropped 3 bases and J dropped 0 bases, with 20 bases sitting between them. Details on this clone: The target antigen is unknown.

The study's findings and limits: Relative to placebo recipients, vaccine recipients exhibited elevated spike-specific TCR breadth.

Treatment in this sample: some 19 received Ad26.COV2.S at low or high dose, single or two shots; about 5 received placebo; per-sample allocation not given. After the first vaccine or placebo injection, samples were drawn on day 63. Using immunoSEQ multiplex PCR, the repertoire was profiled, and TCRdb retains in-frame clones only, with some absent. The repertoire consists of around 500,000 clones, with about 88% occurring once and the leading ten covering under 2%. This clonotype originated in a person aged 18 to 59 who received the Ad26.COV2.S COVID-19 vaccine or a placebo. This chain uses TRBV18 with TRBJ1-4; D is ambiguous. Sequences were derived from peripheral blood, sampled in a trial of Ad26.COV2.S vaccine versus placebo. CDR3 nucleotide sequence: TGTGCCAGCTCACCGACCGCGACTACCGGTTTTGCAACTAATGAAAAACTGTTTTTT. Amino acids: CASSPTATTGFATNEKLFF.